This T cell receptor beta chain was observed in a study of CD8 T cells in ankylosing spondylitis. General study findings and limits: Earlier literature documents some of the motif variants in reactive arthritis synovial fluid and blood. Clones linked to disease, bearing a CD8+ phenotype, were relatively rare in peripheral blood. Enrichment of disease-linked clones was reportedly significant in matched ankylosing spondylitis synovial fluid. Characteristic of ankylosing spondylitis blood, it appeared, was a TCR beta motif comprising eight highly homologous variants.

The TCR beta libraries were generated through quantitative 5'-RACE incorporating molecular barcodes. TCRdb used MiXCR to reprocess the 5' RACE reads, holding one entry per CDR3 protein. Altogether fewer than 550,000 distinct CDR3 sequences are present, roughly 5.2% being singletons, with the ten largest covering approximately 4%. In the case of this clonotype: As yet, its antigen is unknown.

Input material: blood, either unsorted or a sorted T cell fraction (not recorded which). The receptor was derived from a male donor with ankylosing spondylitis.

CDR3 sequence reads: CASSRLAGAGTGELFF. CDR3 nucleotides: TGTGCCAGCAGCCGGCTAGCGGGGGCCGGGACCGGGGAGCTGTTTTTT. The chain employs TRBV27 and TRBJ2-2; the match to TRBD2 covers 10 bases. The CDR3 consists of 16 residues. Germline V lookup: CDR1 MNHEY, CDR2 SMNVEV (reference sequence). V lost 6 bases, J lost 5 bases, and 9 bases stayed unmatched.